A selection of T cell receptor beta chains follows, all from one sample in a study of T cell responses to AZD1222 COVID-19 vaccine. This table comes from immunoSEQ multiplex PCR, and its TCRdb copy is limited to in-frame clones, with some not included. The table lists about 99,000 clones, roughly 86% of them singletons, with 3.3% in the top ten. Material: peripheral blood, obtained 28 days after the second dose of the MenACWY control vaccine. Receptors originate from an adult who received the MenACWY meningococcal vaccine as a control. Both conserved end residues are trimmed from each CDR3. A D gene is named only where the DNA matches it firmly.

V	J	D	CDR3
TRBV24-1	TRBJ2-3	TRBD1	ATSVRQGKGFTDTQY
TRBV12-1	TRBJ2-1	-	ASSKGQSYNEQF
TRBV11-2	TRBJ2-2	-	ASSLDVTPTGELF
TRBV19	TRBJ2-3	TRBD1	ASTPGQGIDTQY
TRBV5-5	TRBJ1-3	-	ASSLGTQDTIY
TRBV27	TRBJ2-2	-	ASSQPSGATGELF
TRBV12-3/TRBV12-4	TRBJ2-7	-	ASSLRRSWEQY
TRBV2	TRBJ2-2	TRBD1	ASSVRQGRFPGELF
TRBV24-1	TRBJ2-3	TRBD2	ATSSGTSGGTDTQY
TRBV19	TRBJ2-7	TRBD1	ASSAPDRGYEQY
TRBV7-2	TRBJ1-1	TRBD1	ASSPRDRGPEAF
TRBV28	TRBJ2-7	-	ASSRPDFTHYEQY
TRBV4-2	TRBJ1-4	TRBD1	ASSQQQTGGGEKLF
TRBV27	TRBJ2-5	TRBD1	ASSSALPGQGATQY
TRBV11-3	TRBJ1-1	-	ASSLNRVGDTEAF
TRBV2	TRBJ2-3	-	ASREGDTQY
TRBV4-1	TRBJ1-3	-	ASSQGIGRGGSGNTIY
TRBV6-5	TRBJ1-1	TRBD1	ASSFVRDSEAF
TRBV5-5	TRBJ1-4	-	ASSSQTLPEKLF
TRBV5-4	TRBJ2-5	-	ASSLSGREETQY
TRBV7-9	TRBJ2-1	-	ASSLRGAAYNEQF
TRBV4-1	TRBJ2-7	TRBD1	ASSQEGQGYEQY
TRBV13	TRBJ2-6	-	ASSLNLRSGANVLT
TRBV19	TRBJ2-2	-	ASSIPHTGELF
TRBV6-1	TRBJ2-7	-	ASSETQDSTYEQY
TRBV5-5	TRBJ1-5	-	ASSLEQGEQPQH
TRBV9	TRBJ1-1	TRBD1	ASSVEGTGSAF
TRBV10-3	TRBJ2-3	-	AISDNRGGTDTQY
TRBV7-2	TRBJ2-7	-	ASSSRQGSYEQY
TRBV7-3	TRBJ2-2	TRBD2	ASSIQGGGAAGELF
TRBV7-6	TRBJ2-7	-	ASSPQGSSAPYEQY
TRBV30	TRBJ1-4	-	AWRRGGTNEKLF
TRBV6-6	TRBJ2-7	-	ASSYSKGRLSYEQY
TRBV5-8	TRBJ2-7	TRBD2	ASSRTSGGEYEQY
TRBV4-2	TRBJ2-7	-	ASSQALVGSPPNEQY